This T cell receptor beta chain was identified during a study of CD4 T cells in relation to SARS-CoV-2 and coronaviruses. This CDR3 spans 11 amino acids. The V end was cut by 3 bases, the J end by 7 bases, with 6 bases between. On this clone itself: What it binds is not known.

The table came from immunoSEQ multiplex PCR; TCRdb's copy has only in-frame clones and leaves some out. The sample carries 20,000 to 25,000 clones, less than 70% recorded once. Unexposed donor CD4+ T cells date from about 2011-2018, before the COVID-19 pandemic. Isolation of CD4+ T cells took place after less than 13 days in culture. This receptor was identified in a human donor in good health. Sequenced sample: CD4+ T cells from PBMCs, cultured in vitro. The V call is TRBV12-3 or TRBV12-4, the J call TRBJ1-2; D ambiguous. The CDR3 is CASSFIVGYTF. The CDR3 DNA reads as TGTGCCAGCAGTTTCATCGTTGGCTACACCTTC.